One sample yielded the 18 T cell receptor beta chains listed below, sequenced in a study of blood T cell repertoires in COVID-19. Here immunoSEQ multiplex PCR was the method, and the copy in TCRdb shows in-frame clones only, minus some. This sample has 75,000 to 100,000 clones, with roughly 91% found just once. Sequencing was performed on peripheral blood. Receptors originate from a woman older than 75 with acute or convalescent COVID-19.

This CDR3 is CASSLAGTGTETQYF. For the CDR3, the DNA is TGTGCCAGCAGCTTGGCCGGGACAGGGACTGAGACCCAGTACTTC. The genes are TRBV5-6 and TRBJ2-5; TRBD1 matches 9 bases. V shed 0 bases and J 5 bases; nucleotides not matched to a gene: 5. Germline CDR1 is SGHDT and CDR2 is YYEEEE. This CDR3 comprises 15 residues.

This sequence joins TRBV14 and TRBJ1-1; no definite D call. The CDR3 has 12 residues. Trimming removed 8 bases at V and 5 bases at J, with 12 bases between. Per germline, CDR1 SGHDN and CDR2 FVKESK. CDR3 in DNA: TGTGCCAGCGCTGCGGGGTATACTGAAGCTTTCTTT. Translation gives CASAAGYTEAFF.

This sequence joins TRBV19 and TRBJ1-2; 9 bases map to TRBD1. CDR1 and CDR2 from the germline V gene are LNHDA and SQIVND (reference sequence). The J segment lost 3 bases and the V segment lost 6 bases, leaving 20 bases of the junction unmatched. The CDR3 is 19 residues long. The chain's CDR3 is CASRQIGTGPWSEDYGYTF. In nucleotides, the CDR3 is TGTGCCAGTAGACAAATCGGGACAGGGCCTTGGTCGGAAGACTATGGCTACACCTTC.

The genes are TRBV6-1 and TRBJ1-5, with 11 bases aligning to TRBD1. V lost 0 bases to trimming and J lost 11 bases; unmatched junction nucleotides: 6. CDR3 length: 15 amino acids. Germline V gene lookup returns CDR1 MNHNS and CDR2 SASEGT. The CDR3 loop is CASSEARTGGPAQHF. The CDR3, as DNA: TGTGCCAGCAGTGAAGCGAGGACAGGGGGCCCGGCCCAGCATTTT.

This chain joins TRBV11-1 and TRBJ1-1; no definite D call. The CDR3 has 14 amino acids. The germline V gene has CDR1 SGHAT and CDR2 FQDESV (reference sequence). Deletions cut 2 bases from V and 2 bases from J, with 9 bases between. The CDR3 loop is CASSLSGANTEAFF. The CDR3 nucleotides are TGTGCCAGCAGCTTATCGGGAGCAAACACTGAAGCTTTCTTT.

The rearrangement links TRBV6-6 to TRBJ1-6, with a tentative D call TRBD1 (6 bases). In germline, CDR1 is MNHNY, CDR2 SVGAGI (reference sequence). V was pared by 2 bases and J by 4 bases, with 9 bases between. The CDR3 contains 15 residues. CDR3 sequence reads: CASSYGDTYNSPLHF. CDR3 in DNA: TGTGCCAGCAGTTACGGGGACACATATAATTCACCCCTCCACTTT.

The CDR3 loop reads CASSYQGFPTDTQYF. Here the CDR3 DNA reads TGTGCCAGCAGTTACCAGGGCTTTCCCACAGATACGCAGTATTTT. The chain combines TRBV6-5 with TRBJ2-3, with D possibly being TRBD1 (5 bases). Trimming removed 2 bases from V and 2 bases from J, with 11 bases in between. The CDR3 runs to 15 residues. Germline-derived CDR1 and CDR2 are MNHEY and SVGAGI.

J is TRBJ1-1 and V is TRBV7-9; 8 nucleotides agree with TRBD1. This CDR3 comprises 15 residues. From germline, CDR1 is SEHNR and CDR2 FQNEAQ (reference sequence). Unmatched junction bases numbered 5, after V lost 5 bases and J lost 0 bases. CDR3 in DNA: TGTGCCAGCAGCCACCGGACAGGGATGAACACTGAAGCTTTCTTT. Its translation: CASSHRTGMNTEAFF.

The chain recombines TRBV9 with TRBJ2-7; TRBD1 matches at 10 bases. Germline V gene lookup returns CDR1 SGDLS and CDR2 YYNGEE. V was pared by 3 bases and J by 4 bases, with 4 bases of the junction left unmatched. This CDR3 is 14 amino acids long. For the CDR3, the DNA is TGTGCCAGCAGCGCGGGACAGGGGTTTTACGAGCAGTACTTC. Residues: CASSAGQGFYEQYF.

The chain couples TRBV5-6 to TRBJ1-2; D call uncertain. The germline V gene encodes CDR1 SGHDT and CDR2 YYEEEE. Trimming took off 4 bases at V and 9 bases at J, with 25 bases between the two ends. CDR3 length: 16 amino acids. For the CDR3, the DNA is TGTGCCAGCAGCCCCGAGGGTTTGGGAGGGCTTCCCAGCTACACCTTC. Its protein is CASSPEGLGGLPSYTF.

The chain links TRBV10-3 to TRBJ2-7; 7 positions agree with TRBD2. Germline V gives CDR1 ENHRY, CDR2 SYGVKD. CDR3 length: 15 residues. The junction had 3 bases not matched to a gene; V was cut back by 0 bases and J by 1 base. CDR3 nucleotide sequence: TGTGCCATCAGTGAGTCGACTAGCTCATCCTACGAGCAGTACTTC. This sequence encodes CAISESTSSSYEQYF.

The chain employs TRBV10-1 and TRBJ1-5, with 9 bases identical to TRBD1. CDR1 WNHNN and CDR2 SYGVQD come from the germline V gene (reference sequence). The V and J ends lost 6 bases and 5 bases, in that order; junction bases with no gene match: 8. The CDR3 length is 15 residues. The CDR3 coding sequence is TGCGCCAGCAGCGTGCGGGACAGGGTCCATCAGCCCCAGCATTTT. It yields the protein CASSVRDRVHQPQHF.

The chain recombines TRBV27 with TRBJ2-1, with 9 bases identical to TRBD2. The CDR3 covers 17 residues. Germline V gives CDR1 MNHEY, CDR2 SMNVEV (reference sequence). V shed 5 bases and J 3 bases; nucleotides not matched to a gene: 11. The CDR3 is CASSLRSSGSIYNEQFF. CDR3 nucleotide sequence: TGTGCCAGCAGTCTCAGGAGTAGCGGGAGTATCTACAATGAGCAGTTCTTC.

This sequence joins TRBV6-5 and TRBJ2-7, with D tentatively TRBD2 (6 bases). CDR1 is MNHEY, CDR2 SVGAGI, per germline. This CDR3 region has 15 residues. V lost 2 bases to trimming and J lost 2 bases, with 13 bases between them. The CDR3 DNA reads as TGTGCCAGCAGTTACGGGAGCGGGCCAACCTACGAGCAGTACTTC. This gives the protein CASSYGSGPTYEQYF.

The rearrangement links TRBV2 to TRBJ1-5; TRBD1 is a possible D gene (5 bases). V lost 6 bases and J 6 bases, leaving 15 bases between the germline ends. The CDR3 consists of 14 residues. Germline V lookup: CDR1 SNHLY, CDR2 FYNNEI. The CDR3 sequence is CASRQGQVSQPQHF. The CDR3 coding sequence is TGTGCCAGCAGGCAGGGTCAGGTATCTCAGCCCCAGCATTTT.

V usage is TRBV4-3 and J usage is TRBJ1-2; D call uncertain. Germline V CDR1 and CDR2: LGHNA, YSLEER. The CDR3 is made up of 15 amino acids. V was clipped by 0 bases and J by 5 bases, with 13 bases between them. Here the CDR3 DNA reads TGCGCCAGCAGCCAAGATCCTGGGGAGGAATATGGCTACACCTTC. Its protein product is CASSQDPGEEYGYTF.

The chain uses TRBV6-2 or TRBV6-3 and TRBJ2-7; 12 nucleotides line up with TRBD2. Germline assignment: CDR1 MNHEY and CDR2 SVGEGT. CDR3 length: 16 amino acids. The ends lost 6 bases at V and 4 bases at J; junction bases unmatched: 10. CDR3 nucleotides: TGTGCCAGCAGCCGGACCGGACTAGCGGGGAGGTACGAGCAGTACTTC. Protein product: CASSRTGLAGRYEQYF.

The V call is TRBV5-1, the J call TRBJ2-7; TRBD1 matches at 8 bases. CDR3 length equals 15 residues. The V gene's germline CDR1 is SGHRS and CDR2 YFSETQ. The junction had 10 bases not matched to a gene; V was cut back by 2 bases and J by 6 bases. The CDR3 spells CASSFVSGQGLEQYF. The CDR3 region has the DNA TGCGCCAGCAGCTTCGTTTCCGGACAGGGTCTCGAGCAGTACTTC.